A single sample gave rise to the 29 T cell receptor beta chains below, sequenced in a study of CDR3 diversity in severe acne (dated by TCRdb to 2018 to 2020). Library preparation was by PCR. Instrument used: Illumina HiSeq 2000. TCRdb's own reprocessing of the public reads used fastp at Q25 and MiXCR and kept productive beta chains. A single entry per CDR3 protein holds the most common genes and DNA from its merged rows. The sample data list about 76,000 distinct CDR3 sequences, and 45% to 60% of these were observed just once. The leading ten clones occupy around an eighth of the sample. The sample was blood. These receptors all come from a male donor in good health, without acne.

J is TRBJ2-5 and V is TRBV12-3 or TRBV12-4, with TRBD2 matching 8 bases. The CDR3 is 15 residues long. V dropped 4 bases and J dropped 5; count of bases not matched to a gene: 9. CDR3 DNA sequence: TGTGCCAGCAGTTCCCAAAGCGGGAGCTGGGAGACCCAGTACTTC. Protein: CASSSQSGSWETQYF.

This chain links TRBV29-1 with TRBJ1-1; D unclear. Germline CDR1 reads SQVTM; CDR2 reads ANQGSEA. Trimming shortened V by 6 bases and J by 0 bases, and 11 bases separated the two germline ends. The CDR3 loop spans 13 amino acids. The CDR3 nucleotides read TGCAGCGTCTTAGTTCGGGTGAACACTGAAGCTTTCTTT. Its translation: CSVLVRVNTEAFF.

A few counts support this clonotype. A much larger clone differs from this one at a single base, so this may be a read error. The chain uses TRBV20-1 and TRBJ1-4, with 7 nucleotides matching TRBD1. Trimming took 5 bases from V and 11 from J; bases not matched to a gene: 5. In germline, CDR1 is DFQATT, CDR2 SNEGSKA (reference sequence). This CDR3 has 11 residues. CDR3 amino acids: CSAGGTAKLFF. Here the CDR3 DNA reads TGCAGTGCTGGGGGGACAGCTAAACTGTTTTTT.

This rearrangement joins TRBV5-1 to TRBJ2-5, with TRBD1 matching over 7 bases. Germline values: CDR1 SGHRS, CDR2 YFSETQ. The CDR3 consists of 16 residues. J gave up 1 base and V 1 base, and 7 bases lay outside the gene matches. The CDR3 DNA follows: TGCGCCAGCAGCTTGTTCGGGACAGTTATCCAAGAGACCCAGTACTTC. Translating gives CASSLFGTVIQETQYF.

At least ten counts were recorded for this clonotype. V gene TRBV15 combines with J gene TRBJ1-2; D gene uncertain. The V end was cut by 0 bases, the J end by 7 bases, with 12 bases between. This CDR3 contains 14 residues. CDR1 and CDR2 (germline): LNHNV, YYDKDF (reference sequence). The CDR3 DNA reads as TGTGCCACCAGCAGAGAGTTAGATATTCTTGGCTACACCTTC. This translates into CATSRELDILGYTF.

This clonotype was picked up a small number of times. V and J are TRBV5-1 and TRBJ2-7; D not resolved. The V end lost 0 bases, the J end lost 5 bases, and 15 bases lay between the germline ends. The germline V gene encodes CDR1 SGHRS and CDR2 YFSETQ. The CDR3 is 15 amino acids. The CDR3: CASSLVEPDPNEQYF. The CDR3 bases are TGCGCCAGCAGCTTGGTAGAGCCCGATCCCAACGAGCAGTACTTC.

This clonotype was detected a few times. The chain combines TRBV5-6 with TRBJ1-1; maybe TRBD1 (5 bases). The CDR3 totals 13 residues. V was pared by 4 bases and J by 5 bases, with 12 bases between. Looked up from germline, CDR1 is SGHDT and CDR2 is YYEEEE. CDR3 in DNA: TGTGCCAGCAGCCCTAGGGGATGGACTGAAGCTTTCTTT. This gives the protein CASSPRGWTEAFF.

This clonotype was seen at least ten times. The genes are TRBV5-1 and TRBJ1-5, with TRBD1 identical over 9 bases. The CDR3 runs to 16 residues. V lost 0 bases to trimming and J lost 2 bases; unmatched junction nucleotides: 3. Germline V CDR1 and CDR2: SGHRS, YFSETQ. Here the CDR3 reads CASSLGTGAGNQPQHF. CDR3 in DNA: TGCGCCAGCAGCTTGGGGACAGGGGCAGGCAATCAGCCCCAGCATTTT. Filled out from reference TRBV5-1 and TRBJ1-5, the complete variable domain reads KAGVTQTPRYLIKTRGQQVTLSCSPISGHRSVSWYQQTPGQGLQFLFEYFSETQRNKGNFPGRFSGRQFSNSRSEMNVSTLELGDSALYLCASSLGTGAGNQPQHFGDGTRLSIL.

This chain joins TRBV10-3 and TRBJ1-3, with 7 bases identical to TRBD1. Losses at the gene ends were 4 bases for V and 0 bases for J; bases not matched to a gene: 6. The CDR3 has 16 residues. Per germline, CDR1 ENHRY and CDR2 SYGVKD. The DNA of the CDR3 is TGTGCCATCAGTGGGGGACAGTCCTTCTCTGGAAACACCATATATTTT. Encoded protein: CAISGGQSFSGNTIYF.

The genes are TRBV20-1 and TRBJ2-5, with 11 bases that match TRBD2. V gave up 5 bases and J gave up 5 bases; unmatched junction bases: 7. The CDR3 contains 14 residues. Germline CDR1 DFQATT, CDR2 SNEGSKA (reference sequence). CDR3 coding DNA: TGCAGTGCTCTACTAGCGGGAGTACTGGAGACCCAGTACTTC. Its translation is CSALLAGVLETQYF.

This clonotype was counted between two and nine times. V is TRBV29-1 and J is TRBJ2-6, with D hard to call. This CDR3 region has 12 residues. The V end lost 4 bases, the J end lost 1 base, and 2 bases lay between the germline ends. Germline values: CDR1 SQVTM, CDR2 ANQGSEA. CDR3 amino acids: CSVGSGANVLTF. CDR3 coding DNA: TGCAGCGTTGGTTCTGGGGCCAACGTCCTGACTTTC.

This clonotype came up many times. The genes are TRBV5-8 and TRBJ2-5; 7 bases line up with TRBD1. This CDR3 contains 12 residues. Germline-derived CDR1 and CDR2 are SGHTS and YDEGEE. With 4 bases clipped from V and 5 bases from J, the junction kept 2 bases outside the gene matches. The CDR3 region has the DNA TGTGCCAGCAGCAGGGGGCGGGAGACCCAGTACTTC. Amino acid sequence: CASSRGRETQYF.

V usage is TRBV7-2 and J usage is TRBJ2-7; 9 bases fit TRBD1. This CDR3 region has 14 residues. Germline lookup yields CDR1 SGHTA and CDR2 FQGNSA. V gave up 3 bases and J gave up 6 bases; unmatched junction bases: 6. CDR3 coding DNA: TGTGCCAGCAGCTTCCGGGACAGGGTTAGCGAGCAGTACTTC. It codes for CASSFRDRVSEQYF.

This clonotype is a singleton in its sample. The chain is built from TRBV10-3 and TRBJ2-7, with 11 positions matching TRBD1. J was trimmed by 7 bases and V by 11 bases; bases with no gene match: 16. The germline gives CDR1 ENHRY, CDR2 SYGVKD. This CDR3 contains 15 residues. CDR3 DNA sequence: TGTGCCGCAAAGGGCGATCCGGGACAGGGGGGAGAGCAGTACTTC. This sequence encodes CAAKGDPGQGGEQYF.

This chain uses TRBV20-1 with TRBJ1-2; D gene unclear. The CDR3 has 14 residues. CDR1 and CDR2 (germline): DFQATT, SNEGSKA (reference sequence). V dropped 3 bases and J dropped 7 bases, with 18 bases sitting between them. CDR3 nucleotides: TGCAGTGCTAGGGTTCGTGGAGGGATGAGTGGCTACACCTTC. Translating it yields CSARVRGGMSGYTF.

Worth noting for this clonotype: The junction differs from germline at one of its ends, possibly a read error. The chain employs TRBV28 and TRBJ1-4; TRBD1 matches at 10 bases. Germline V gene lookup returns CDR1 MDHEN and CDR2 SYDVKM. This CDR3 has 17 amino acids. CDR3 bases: TGTGCCAGCAGTTCCCCGGGACAGGGGACAACTAATGAAAAACTGGTTTTT. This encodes CASSSPGQGTTNEKLVF.

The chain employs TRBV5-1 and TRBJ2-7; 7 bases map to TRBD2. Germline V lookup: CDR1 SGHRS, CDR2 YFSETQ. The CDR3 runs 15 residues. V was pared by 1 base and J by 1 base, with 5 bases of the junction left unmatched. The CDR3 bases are TGCGCCAGCAGCTTGTGGCTAGCGGAGTCCTACGAGCAGTACTTC. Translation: CASSLWLAESYEQYF.

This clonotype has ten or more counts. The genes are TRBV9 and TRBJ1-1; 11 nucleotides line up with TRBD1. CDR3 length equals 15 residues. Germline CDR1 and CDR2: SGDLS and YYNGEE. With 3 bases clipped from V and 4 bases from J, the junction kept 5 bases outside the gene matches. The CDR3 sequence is CASSGGQGGSTEAFF. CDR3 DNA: TGTGCCAGCAGCGGGGGACAGGGGGGGAGCACTGAAGCTTTCTTT.

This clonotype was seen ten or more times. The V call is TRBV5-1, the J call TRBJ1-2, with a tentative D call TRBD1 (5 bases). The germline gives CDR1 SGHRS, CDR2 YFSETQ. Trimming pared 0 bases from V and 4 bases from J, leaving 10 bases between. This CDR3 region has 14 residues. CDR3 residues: CASSLVRQSYGYTF. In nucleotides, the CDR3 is TGCGCCAGCAGCTTGGTTAGACAGAGCTATGGCTACACCTTC. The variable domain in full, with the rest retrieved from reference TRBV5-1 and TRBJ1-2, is KAGVTQTPRYLIKTRGQQVTLSCSPISGHRSVSWYQQTPGQGLQFLFEYFSETQRNKGNFPGRFSGRQFSNSRSEMNVSTLELGDSALYLCASSLVRQSYGYTFGSGTRLTVV.

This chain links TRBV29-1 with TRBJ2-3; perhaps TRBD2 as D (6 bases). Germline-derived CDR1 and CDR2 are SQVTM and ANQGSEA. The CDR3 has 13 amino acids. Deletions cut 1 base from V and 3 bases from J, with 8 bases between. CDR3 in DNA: TGCAGCGTTGAAGTAGCGGAGACAGATACGCAGTATTTT. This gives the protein CSVEVAETDTQYF.

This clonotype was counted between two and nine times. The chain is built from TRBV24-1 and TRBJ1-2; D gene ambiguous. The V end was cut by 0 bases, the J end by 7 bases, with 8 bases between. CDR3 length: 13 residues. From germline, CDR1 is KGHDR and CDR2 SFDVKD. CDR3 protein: CATSDLTSSGYTF. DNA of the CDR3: TGTGCCACCAGTGATTTGACGAGTTCTGGCTACACCTTC.

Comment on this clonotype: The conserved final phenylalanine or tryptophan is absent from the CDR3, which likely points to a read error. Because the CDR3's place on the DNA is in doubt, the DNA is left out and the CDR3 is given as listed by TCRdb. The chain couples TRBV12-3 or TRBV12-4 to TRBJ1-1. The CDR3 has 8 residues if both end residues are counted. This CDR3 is CASSFGQS.

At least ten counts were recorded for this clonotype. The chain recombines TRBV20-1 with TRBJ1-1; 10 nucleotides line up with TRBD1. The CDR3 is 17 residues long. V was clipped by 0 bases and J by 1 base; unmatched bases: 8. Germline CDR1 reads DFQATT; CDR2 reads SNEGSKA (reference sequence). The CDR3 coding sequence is TGCAGTGCTAGAGACCCTTGGACAGGGGGAAGGAACACTGAAGCTTTCTTT. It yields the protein CSARDPWTGGRNTEAFF.

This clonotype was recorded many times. This CDR3 reads CASSYSRVTNVLTF. The CDR3 DNA reads as TGTGCCAGCAGTTACTCGCGAGTAACCAACGTCCTGACTTTC. The chain has TRBV6-5 and TRBJ2-6; D gene uncertain. From germline, CDR1 is MNHEY and CDR2 SVGAGI. V was pared by 0 bases and J by 8 bases, with 8 bases between. This CDR3 contains 14 residues.

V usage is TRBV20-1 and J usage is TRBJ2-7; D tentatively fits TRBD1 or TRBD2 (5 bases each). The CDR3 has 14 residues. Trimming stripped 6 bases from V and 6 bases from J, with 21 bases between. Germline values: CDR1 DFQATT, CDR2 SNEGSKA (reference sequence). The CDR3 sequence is CSASSPGTISEQYF. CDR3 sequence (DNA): TGCAGTGCCAGCAGCCCCGGGACCATCTCCGAGCAGTACTTC.

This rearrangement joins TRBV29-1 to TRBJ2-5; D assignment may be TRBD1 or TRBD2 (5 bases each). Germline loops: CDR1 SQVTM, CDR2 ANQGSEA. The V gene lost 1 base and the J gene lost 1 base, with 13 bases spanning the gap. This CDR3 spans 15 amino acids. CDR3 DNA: TGCAGCGTTGAAGGTCTAGCCACAGGCCAAGAGACCCAGTACTTC. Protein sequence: CSVEGLATGQETQYF.

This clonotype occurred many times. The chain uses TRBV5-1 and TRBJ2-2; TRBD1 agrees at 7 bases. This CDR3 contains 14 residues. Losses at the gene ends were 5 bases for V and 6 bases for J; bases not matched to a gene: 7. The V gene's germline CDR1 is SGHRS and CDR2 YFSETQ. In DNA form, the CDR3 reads TGCGCCAGCAGGACAGGGTTTGACGCCGGGGAGCTGTTTTTT. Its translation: CASRTGFDAGELFF.

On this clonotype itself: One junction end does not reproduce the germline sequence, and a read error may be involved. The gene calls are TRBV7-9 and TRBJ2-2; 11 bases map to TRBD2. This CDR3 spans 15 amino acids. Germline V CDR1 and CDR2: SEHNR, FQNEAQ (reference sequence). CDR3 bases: TGTGCCAGCAGGCTAGCGGGAGGTGACACCGGGGAGCTGTTTTTC. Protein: CASRLAGGDTGELFF.

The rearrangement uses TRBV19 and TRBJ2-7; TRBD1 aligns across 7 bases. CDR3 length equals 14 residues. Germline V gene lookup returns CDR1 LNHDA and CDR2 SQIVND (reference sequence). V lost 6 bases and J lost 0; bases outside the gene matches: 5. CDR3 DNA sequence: TGTGCCAGTAGGCCTGACAGGGACTCCTACGAGCAGTACTTC. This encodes CASRPDRDSYEQYF.